A single sample is the source of the 18 T cell receptor beta chains below, sequenced in a study of post-analysis software for immune sequencing data. No cognate antigen is known for these TCRs. Whole-study findings and limits: In patients, five or six TRBV segments were more frequent than in controls, with TRBV5-6, TRBV5-1 and TRBV20-1 among them.

Unique molecular identifiers were built into the TCR beta cDNA libraries. Each CDR3 protein is one row after TCRdb ran MiXCR on the PCR reads. The sample contains 450,000 or so distinct CDR3 sequences, under 55% of which appear only once. The sample was blood. Receptors originate from a girl aged 5-17 years with multiple sclerosis.

In this sample, this clonotype turned up a few times. V usage is TRBV4-3 and J usage is TRBJ1-2; 7 bases line up with TRBD1. CDR1 and CDR2 (germline): LGHNA, YSLEER. J was trimmed by 3 bases and V by 5 bases; bases with no gene match: 6. The CDR3 runs 14 residues. The CDR3 bases are TGCGCCAGCAGCGAAGGGACAGTTGACTATGGCTACACCTTC. It specifies CASSEGTVDYGYTF.

The J gene is TRBJ2-7, the V gene TRBV20-1; a weak D match, TRBD1 (5 bases). In germline, CDR1 is DFQATT, CDR2 SNEGSKA (reference sequence). V shed 2 bases and J shed 2 bases, with 10 bases lying between them. CDR3 length: 13 residues. In DNA, the CDR3 is TGCAGTGCTAGACTAGGACACCCCTACGAGCAGTACTTC. Its protein is CSARLGHPYEQYF.

This clonotype was seen a few times. The chain couples TRBV20-1 to TRBJ2-4, with a weak D call TRBD2 (5 bases). V lost 4 bases to trimming and J lost 0 bases, with 19 bases between them. In germline, CDR1 is DFQATT, CDR2 SNEGSKA (reference sequence). CDR3 size: 17 residues. The CDR3 nucleotides read TGCAGTGCTATCTCCATCGCCGGGAAAGGAGCCAAAAACATTCAGTACTTC. Encoded protein: CSAISIAGKGAKNIQYF.

The chain uses TRBV20-1 and TRBJ2-5; 15 nucleotides agree with TRBD2. Germline V gives CDR1 DFQATT, CDR2 SNEGSKA (reference sequence). Trimming cost V 1 base and J 4 bases; bases outside gene matches: 4. The CDR3 extends over 16 amino acids. The CDR3 DNA sequence: TGCAGTGCTAGAGGGGGACTAGCGGGAGGAGGAGAGACCCAGTACTTC. Translation: CSARGGLAGGGETQYF.

This clonotype was seen a handful of times. The chain has TRBV5-6 and TRBJ2-6; D gene uncertain. CDR3 size: 17 residues. Germline assignment: CDR1 SGHDT and CDR2 YYEEEE. V was cut by 0 bases and J by 0 bases, with 10 bases left in between. CDR3 loop: CASSLGAGVSGANVLTF. DNA for the CDR3: TGTGCCAGCAGCTTGGGTGCCGGAGTCTCTGGGGCCAACGTCCTGACTTTC.

This clonotype was observed at least ten times. This chain joins TRBV11-3 and TRBJ2-7, with TRBD1 identical over 7 bases. This CDR3 spans 14 amino acids. Germline V gene lookup returns CDR1 SGHNT and CDR2 YENEEA. Unmatched junction bases numbered 4, after V lost 5 bases and J lost 0 bases. Here the CDR3 reads CASSRGQSSYEQYF. The CDR3, as DNA: TGTGCCAGCAGCCGGGGACAGTCCTCCTACGAGCAGTACTTC.

This clonotype was counted only a few times. The rearrangement uses TRBV20-1 and TRBJ1-4, with TRBD1 as a possible D gene (5 bases). V lost 6 bases and J lost 8, with 13 bases in between. The CDR3 runs to 12 residues. Germline V lookup: CDR1 DFQATT, CDR2 SNEGSKA (reference sequence). The CDR3: CSARDRGEKLFF. The CDR3 bases are TGCAGTGCAAGGGACCGCGGCGAAAAACTGTTTTTT.

This chain links TRBV12-3 or TRBV12-4 with TRBJ2-3; TRBD2 agrees at 11 bases. The CDR3 contains 16 residues. Unmatched junction bases numbered 6, after V lost 6 bases and J lost 1 base. The CDR3 DNA follows: TGTGCCAGCAGCCACCTGGGACTAGCGGGCACAGATACGCAGTATTTT. Translated: CASSHLGLAGTDTQYF.

The sample holds a few counts of this clonotype. The chain links TRBV29-1 to TRBJ2-7; D is undetermined. The CDR3 sequence is 15 residues long. Germline V gene data show CDR1 as SQVTM and CDR2 as ANQGSEA. Trimming took 2 bases from V and 2 from J, leaving 16 bases between them. CDR3: CSVEIRMGKTYEQYF. In nucleotides, the CDR3 is TGCAGCGTTGAAATCCGTATGGGCAAGACCTACGAGCAGTACTTC.

This clonotype turned up a few times. V usage is TRBV7-8 and J usage is TRBJ2-4; 11 nucleotides agree with TRBD2. The last part of the DNA fits TRBJ2-7 better; the J call may be wrong. The germline gives CDR1 SGHVS, CDR2 FQNEAQ. The CDR3 contains 18 residues. This CDR3 reads CASASGTSGPWGGHEQYF. In DNA, the CDR3 is TGTGCCAGCGCATCCGGGACTAGCGGACCATGGGGGGGCCACGAGCAGTACTTC.

The chain's CDR3 is CASSQDLNSPLHF. The CDR3 DNA reads as TGTGCCAGCAGCCAAGATCTCAATTCACCCCTCCACTTT. The chain employs TRBV4-2 and TRBJ1-6; no reliable D call. In germline, CDR1 is LGHNA, CDR2 YNFKEQ. Trimming removed 0 bases from V and 7 bases from J, with 4 bases in between. This CDR3 has 13 amino acids.

The chain is built from TRBV5-5 and TRBJ2-7; D might be TRBD2 (6 bases). The CDR3 length is 16 residues. Between the trimmed V and J ends, which lost 0 bases and 0 bases, there was a span of 13 bases. Germline loops: CDR1 SGHKS, CDR2 YYEKEE (reference sequence). CDR3 in amino acids: CASSLDRGVDSYEQYF. The DNA of the CDR3 is TGTGCCAGCAGCTTGGACCGCGGGGTAGACTCCTACGAGCAGTACTTC.

The CDR3 DNA is TGTGCCATCGGACAGGAGGATCAAGAGACCCAGTACTTC. Translated: CAIGQEDQETQYF. The chain joins TRBV10-3 to TRBJ2-5, with 7 bases that match TRBD1. The trim removed 8 bases at V and 2 bases at J, leaving 5 bases unmatched. The V gene's germline CDR1 is ENHRY and CDR2 SYGVKD. This CDR3 region has 13 residues.

J is TRBJ2-1 and V is TRBV7-9; D is ambiguous. The J call may not be correct, given that the DNA end is closer to TRBJ2-7. The CDR3 totals 14 residues. Germline CDR1 is SEHNR and CDR2 is FQNEAQ (reference sequence). CDR3 amino acids: CASSLRRFEDEQYF. The CDR3 region has the DNA TGTGCCAGCAGCTTACGACGTTTCGAGGACGAGCAGTACTTC.

The V and J genes are TRBV4-3 and TRBJ1-6, with D possibly TRBD1 on 6 matching bases. The germline V gene has CDR1 LGHNA and CDR2 YSLEER. V was pared by 1 base and J by 10 bases, with 14 bases between. The CDR3 runs to 15 residues. CDR3 protein: CASSQGNRVGSPLHF. The CDR3 DNA reads as TGCGCCAGCAGCCAAGGAAACAGGGTCGGGTCACCCCTCCACTTT.

The rearrangement uses TRBV7-6 and TRBJ1-6; D possibly corresponds to TRBD1 (6 bases). With 5 bases removed from V and 7 bases from J, the gap between germline ends came to 15 bases. Germline-derived CDR1 and CDR2 are SGHVS and FNYEAQ. The CDR3 is made up of 15 amino acids. CDR3 coding DNA: TGTGCCAGCAGCACCCCTGGCCAGGGGAATTCACCCCTCCACTTT. It codes for CASSTPGQGNSPLHF.

This clonotype was detected only a few times. The V and J genes are TRBV7-9 and TRBJ1-2; TRBD1 matches 9 bases. The junction had 7 bases not matched to a gene; V was cut back by 3 bases and J by 8 bases. This CDR3 region has 14 residues. CDR1 and CDR2 from the germline V gene are SEHNR and FQNEAQ (reference sequence). For the CDR3, the DNA is TGTGCCAGCAGCTTCGGGGGGACAGGGAACGGCTACACCTTC. Its protein is CASSFGGTGNGYTF.

V is TRBV7-6 and J is TRBJ2-7; D call uncertain. CDR1 SGHVS and CDR2 FNYEAQ come from the germline V gene. The CDR3 runs to 13 residues. V was pared by 0 bases and J by 5 bases, with 8 bases between. The CDR3 is CASSLAVRDEQYF. The CDR3 DNA sequence: TGTGCCAGCAGCTTAGCCGTTCGGGACGAGCAGTACTTC.